This T cell receptor beta chain came from a study of T cell repertoires and leukemia-associated antigens (dated by TCRdb to about 2019). Turning to the overall study: Each sample yielded about 5.1 to 7 million read pairs and roughly 3 to 5.0 million effective reads, some 16 million effective reads overall. The study aimed to identify which antigen a TCR Vbeta21 clone previously found in CML patients recognizes, using in vitro peptide stimulation of healthy T cells. The research as a whole found: The antigen specificity and function of the expanded clones were not directly tested, and further investigation of both was required. Across the four groups, there were no significant differences in the numbers of Vbeta genes (approximately 61), Jbeta genes (over twelve), VDJ rearrangements, or unique CDR3s.

Total RNA was extracted from the cultured T cells using TRIzol reagent. 5' rapid amplification of cDNA ends (5'RACE) was used to amplify TCRbeta libraries from RNA. Before sequencing, Qubit, an Agilent instrument, and quantitative PCR were used to check library concentration and integrity. A commercial service provider sequenced the qualified libraries on Illumina HiSeq or MiSeq. Processing in the source paper ran as follows. TCR sequences in each sample were identified with MiXCR version 1.8.2. To qualify, a clone needed a CDR3 longer than four amino acids, an in-frame nucleotide length, and no stop codon. A read containing the complete CDR3 structure was defined as an effective read. RT-PCR with 24 Vbeta primers, GeneScan spectratyping, and Sanger sequencing were used to validate the expanded clones. The raw public data were reprocessed by TCRdb itself: fastp quality trimming at Q25, MiXCR clonotype calling, in-frame beta chains only. Entries are consolidated by CDR3 protein sequence, retaining the most common genes and DNA. TCRdb, rather than the study authors, made the V and J calls. The sample table shows roughly 10,000 distinct CDR3 sequences, and roughly 40% are seen once. The leading ten clones occupy around 58% of the sample.

This clonotype was recorded at least ten times. Its antigen remains undetermined. Its ends do not fully match the called genes, so a read error is possible. CDR3 length: 15 amino acids, cysteine to phenylalanine. The read is trimmed to its CDR3 DNA, 45 bases read in frame from base 1. Based on the germline V gene, the CDR1 and CDR2 sequences are SNHLY and FYNNEI. CD3+ T cells were first rested overnight at 2.5 million to 3 million cells/mL in RPMI 1640 without fetal bovine serum. CD3+ T cells were isolated from PBMCs with MACS immunomagnetic beads following the manufacturer's instructions. The sample consisted of CD3+ T cells sorted from blood and cultured. The sequence is built from TRBV2 and TRBJ2-1, with TRBD2 matching 10 junction bases. The source of this sequence is a female donor in good health. The CDR3 is CAYKRASGSANEQFF. The DNA is TGCGCTTATAAAAGGGCTAGCGGGAGTGCCAATGAGCAGTTCTTC.